This TCR beta chain was obtained from a study of tumor and adjacent non-tumor tissue in lung cancer. Background on the study: Each sample yielded 3.5 million to 4.5 million productive TCRbeta reads on average. Study-level points and caveats: Top 100 clones took a larger repertoire share in normal lung.

On this clonotype: Antigen specificity is unknown. Possible read error: a much larger clone is one base away.

Germline V gives CDR1 SGHRS, CDR2 YFSETQ. CDR3 length equals 15 residues. The template was RNA from unsorted bulk tissue. TCRbeta libraries were built with three rounds of nested PCR, modified from ARM-PCR. TCRdb re-analysed the multiplex PCR reads in MiXCR, keeping a single row per CDR3 protein. The data hold tens of thousands of distinct CDR3 sequences, with nearly 70% observed a single time. The origin of this receptor is a woman in her 70s with non-small cell lung cancer. The specimen sequenced was lung tumor tissue. V and J are TRBV5-1 and TRBJ2-7; 10 bases map to TRBD2. The CDR3 region is CASSLVLAGGDEQNF. CDR3 nucleotides: TGCGCCAGCAGCTTGGTTTTAGCGGGAGGCGACGAGCAGAACTTC.